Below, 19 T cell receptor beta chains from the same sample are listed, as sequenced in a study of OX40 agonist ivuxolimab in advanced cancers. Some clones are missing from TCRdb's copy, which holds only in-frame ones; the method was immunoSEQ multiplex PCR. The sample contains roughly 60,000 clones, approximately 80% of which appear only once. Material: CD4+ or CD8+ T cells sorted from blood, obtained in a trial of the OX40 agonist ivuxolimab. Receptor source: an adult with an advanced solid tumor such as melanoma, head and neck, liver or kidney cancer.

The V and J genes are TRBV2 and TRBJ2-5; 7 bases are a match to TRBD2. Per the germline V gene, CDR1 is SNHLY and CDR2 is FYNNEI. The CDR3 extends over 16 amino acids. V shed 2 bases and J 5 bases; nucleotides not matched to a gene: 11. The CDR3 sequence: CASSENSGATFETQYF. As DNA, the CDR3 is TGTGCCAGCAGTGAAAACAGCGGGGCCACCTTTGAGACCCAGTACTTC.

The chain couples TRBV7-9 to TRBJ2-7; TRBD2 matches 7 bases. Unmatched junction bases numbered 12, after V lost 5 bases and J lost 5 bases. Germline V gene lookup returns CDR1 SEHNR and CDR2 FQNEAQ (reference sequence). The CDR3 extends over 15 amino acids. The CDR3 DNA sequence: TGTGCCAGCAGCATAAGCGGGATAAGGAGGAACGAGCAGTACTTC. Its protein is CASSISGIRRNEQYF.

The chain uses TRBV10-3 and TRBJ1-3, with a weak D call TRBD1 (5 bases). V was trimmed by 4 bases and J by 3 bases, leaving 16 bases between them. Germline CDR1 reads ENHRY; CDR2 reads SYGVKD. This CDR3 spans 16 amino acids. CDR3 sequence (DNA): TGTGCCATCAGTGCGCCGGGACGGGGCAATGGAAACACCATATATTTT. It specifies CAISAPGRGNGNTIYF.

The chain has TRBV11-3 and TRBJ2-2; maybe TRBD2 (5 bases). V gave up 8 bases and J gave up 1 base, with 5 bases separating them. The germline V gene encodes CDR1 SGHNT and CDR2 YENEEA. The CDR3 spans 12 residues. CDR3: CASRENTGELFF. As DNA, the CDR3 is TGTGCCAGCCGGGAGAACACCGGGGAGCTGTTTTTT.

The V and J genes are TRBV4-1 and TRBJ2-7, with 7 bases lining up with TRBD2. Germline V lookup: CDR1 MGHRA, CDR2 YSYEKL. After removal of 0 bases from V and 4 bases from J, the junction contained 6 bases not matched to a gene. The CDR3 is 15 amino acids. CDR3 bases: TGCGCCAGCAGCCAAGAGTGGGGGGGAGGTTACGAGCAGTACTTC. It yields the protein CASSQEWGGGYEQYF.

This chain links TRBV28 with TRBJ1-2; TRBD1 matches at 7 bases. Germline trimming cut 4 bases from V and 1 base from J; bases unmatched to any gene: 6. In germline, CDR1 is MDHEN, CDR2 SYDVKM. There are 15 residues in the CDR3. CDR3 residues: CASSSPTGNNYGYTF. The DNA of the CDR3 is TGTGCCAGCAGTTCGCCGACAGGGAATAACTATGGCTACACCTTC.

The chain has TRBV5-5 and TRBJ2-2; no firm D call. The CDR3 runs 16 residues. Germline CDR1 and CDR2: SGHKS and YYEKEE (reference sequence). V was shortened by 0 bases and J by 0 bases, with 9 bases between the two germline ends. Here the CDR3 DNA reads TGTGCCAGCAGCTTGGTTAGGCGCTCGAACACCGGGGAGCTGTTTTTT. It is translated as CASSLVRRSNTGELFF.

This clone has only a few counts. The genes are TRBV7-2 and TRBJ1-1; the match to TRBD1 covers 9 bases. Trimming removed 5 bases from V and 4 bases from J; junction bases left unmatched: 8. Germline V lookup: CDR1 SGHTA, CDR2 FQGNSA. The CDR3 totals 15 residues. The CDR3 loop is CASSKRGTGFTEAFF. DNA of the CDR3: TGTGCCAGCAGCAAGCGTGGGACAGGGTTCACTGAAGCTTTCTTT.

The CDR3 nucleotides are TGTGCCAGTAGTATGAGGCTGATCAATCAGCCCCAGCATTTT. Translating it yields CASSMRLINQPQHF. The rearrangement uses TRBV19 and TRBJ1-5; D remains ambiguous. From germline, CDR1 is LNHDA and CDR2 SQIVND (reference sequence). CDR3 size: 14 residues. Trimming left V 3 bases short and J 3 bases short, with 9 bases between.

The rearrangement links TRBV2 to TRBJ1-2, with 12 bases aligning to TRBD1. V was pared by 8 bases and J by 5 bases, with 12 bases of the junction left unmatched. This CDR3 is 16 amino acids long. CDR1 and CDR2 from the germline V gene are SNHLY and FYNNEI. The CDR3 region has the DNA TGTGCCAGCCTCCCGCCGGGACAGGGGGCAGGGTATGGCTACACCTTC. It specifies CASLPPGQGAGYGYTF.

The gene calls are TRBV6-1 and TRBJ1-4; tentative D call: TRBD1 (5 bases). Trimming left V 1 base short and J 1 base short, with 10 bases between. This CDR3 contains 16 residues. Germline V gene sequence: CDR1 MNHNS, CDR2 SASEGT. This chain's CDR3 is CASSEGTPGTNEKLFF. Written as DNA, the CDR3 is TGTGCCAGCAGTGAAGGGACACCTGGAACTAATGAAAAACTGTTTTTT.

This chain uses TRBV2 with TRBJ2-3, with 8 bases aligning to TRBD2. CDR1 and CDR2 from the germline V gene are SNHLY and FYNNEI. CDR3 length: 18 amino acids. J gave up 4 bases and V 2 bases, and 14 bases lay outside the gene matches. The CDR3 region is CASSELSWAAGGSDTQYF. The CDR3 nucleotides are TGTGCCAGCAGTGAATTGTCTTGGGCGGCGGGAGGATCAGATACGCAGTATTTT.

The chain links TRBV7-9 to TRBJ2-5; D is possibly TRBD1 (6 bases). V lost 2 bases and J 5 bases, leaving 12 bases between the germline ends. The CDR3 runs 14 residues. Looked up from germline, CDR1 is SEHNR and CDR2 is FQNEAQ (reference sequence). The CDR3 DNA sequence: TGTGCCAGCAGCTTACGCACAGGGATGGAGACCCAGTACTTC. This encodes CASSLRTGMETQYF.

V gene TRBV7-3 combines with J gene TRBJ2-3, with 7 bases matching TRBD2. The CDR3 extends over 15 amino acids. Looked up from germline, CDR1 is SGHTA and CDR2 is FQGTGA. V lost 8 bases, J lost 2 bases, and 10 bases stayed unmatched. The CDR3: CASSLLGGSTDTQYF. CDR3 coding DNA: TGTGCCAGCTCTCTCCTGGGGGGGTCCACAGATACGCAGTATTTT.

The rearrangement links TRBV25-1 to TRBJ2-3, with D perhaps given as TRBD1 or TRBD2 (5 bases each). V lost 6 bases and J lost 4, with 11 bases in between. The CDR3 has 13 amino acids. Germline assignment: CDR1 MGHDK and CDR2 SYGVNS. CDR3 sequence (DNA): TGTGCCAGCAGCCCAAGGGGAGCAGATACGCAGTATTTT. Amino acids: CASSPRGADTQYF.

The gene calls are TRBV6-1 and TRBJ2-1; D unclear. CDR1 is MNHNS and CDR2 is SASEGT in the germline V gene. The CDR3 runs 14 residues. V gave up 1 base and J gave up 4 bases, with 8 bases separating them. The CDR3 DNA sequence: TGTGCCAGCAGTGAAGATGGGGTTTACAATGAGCAGTTCTTC. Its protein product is CASSEDGVYNEQFF.

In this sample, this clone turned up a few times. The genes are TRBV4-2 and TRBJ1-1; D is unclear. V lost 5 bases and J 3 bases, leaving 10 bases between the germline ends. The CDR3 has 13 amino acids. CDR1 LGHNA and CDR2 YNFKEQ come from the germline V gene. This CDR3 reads CASSTQEDTEAFF. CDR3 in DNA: TGTGCCAGCAGCACCCAGGAGGACACTGAAGCTTTCTTT.

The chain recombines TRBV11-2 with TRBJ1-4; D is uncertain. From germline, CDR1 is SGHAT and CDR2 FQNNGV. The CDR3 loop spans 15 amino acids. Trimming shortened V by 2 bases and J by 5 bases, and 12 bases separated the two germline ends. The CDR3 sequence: CASSLNVRSNEKLFF. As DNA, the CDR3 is TGTGCCAGCAGCTTAAACGTCAGATCCAATGAAAAACTGTTTTTT.

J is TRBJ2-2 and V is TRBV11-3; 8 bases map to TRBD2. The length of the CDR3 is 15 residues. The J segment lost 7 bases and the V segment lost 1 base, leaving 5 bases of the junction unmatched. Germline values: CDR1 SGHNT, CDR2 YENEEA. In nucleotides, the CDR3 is TGTGCCAGCAGCTTAGGACTAGCGAGTGACGGGGAGCTGTTTTTT. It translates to CASSLGLASDGELFF.